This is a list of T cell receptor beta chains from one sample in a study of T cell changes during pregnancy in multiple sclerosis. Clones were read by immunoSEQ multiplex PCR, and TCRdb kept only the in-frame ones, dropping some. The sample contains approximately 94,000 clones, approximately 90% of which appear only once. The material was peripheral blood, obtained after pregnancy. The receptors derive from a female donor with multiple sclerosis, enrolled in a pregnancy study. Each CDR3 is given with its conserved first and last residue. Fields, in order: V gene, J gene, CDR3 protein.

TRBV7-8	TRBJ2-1	CASSSPTPSGGSYNEQFF
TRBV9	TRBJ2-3	CASSARPTGRSTDTQYF
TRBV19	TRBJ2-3	CASSLQGVADTQYF
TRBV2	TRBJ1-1	CASSVRQNTEAFF
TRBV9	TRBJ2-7	CASSVGKSGRSYEQYF
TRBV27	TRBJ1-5	CASSLRQGGNQPQHF
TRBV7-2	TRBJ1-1	CASSLQQGTEAFF
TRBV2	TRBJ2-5	CASSVLDETQYF
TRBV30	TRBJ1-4	CAWSGAGGRMRKLFF
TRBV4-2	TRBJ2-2	CASSQSGSGISTGELFF
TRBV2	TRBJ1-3	CASRTGVFSGNTIYF
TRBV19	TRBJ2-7	CASTERRHPGVRYF
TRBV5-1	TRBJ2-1	CASSLSSSYNEQFF
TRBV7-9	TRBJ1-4	CASSARVAPTNEKLFF
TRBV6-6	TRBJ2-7	CASSYGSGGRSYEQYF
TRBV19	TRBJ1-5	CASSNRGQVQPQHF
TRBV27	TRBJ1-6	CASSLGQVNSPLHF
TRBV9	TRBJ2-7	CASSARTSGPYEQYF
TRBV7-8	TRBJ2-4	CASSSRGLAGPLAKNIQYF
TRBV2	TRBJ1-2	CASEADRDDGYTF
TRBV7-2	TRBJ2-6	CASSLRAGSGANVLTF
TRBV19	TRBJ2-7	CASSINRNYEQYF
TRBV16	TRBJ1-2	CASSQSEGGVNGYTF
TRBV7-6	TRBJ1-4	CASSARVPGATNEKLFF
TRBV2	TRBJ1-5	CASRAETGLQPQHF
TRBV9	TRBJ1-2	CASSAVGGGRGYGYTF
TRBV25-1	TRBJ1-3	CASSPSGTASGNTIYF
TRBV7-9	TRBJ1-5	CASSLNRDNQPQHF
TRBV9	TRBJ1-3	CASSVDRGSGNTIYF
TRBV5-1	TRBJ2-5	CASSNAGQGVETQYF
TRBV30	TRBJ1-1	CAWSVPGARTEAFF
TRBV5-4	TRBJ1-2	CASSSGVRGYTF
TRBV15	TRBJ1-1	CATSENIIQGPTEAFF
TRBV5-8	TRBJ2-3	CASSPDQASTDTQYF
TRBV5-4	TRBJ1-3	CASSLRTGNTIYF
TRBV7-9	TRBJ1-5	CASSAGYGSDQPQHF
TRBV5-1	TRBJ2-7	CASSLKSLSYEQYF
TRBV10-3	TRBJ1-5	CAISKDSVNQPQHF
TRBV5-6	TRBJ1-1	CASSPGGGVTEAFF
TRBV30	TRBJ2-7	CAWSVSGGPYEQYF
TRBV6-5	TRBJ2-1	CASRRDSSSYNEQFF
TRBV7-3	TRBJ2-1	CASSPPGASGSQQFF
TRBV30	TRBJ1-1	CAWMGLHGGRTEAFF
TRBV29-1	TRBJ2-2	CSGAWVGHGELFF
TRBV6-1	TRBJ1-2	CASSEVGGPIGYTF
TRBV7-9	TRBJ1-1	CASSPRRGLDMNTEAFF
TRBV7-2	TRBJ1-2	CASSLAPGQGAYGYTF
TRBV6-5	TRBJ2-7	CASSSPTGPYEQYF